The 3 T cell receptor beta chains in this list originate from one sample, sequenced in a study of tumor-infiltrating lymphocytes in localized non-small cell lung cancer. Repertoires were generated with immunoSEQ multiplex PCR, while TCRdb's copy carries only in-frame clones and drops some. This sample has about 13,000 clones, with 60% to 85% found just once. The sample comprised lung tumor tissue. The receptors were sampled from a human donor with non-small cell lung cancer.

The CDR3 DNA reads as TGCGCCAGCAGCCAAGGACAGCCCAATCAGCCCCAGCATTTT. Its protein is CASSQGQPNQPQHF. This chain links TRBV5-1 with TRBJ1-5, with D possibly being TRBD1 (6 bases). With 4 bases removed from V and 3 bases from J, the gap between germline ends came to 11 bases. The V gene's germline CDR1 is SGHRS and CDR2 YFSETQ. This CDR3 has 14 residues.

J is TRBJ2-5 and V is TRBV20-1; tentative D call: TRBD2 (5 bases). V dropped 7 bases and J dropped 0 bases, with 6 bases sitting between them. Germline-derived CDR1 and CDR2 are DFQATT and SNEGSKA (reference sequence). The CDR3 covers 11 residues. The CDR3 loop is CSGLHQETQYF. The CDR3 nucleotides read TGCAGTGGACTACACCAAGAGACCCAGTACTTC.

CDR3 nucleotides: TGCAGCGTCCGAGAGGCAGCGATGGGCGAGCAGTACTTC. The encoded protein is CSVREAAMGEQYF. The rearrangement joins TRBV29-1 to TRBJ2-7, with D unresolved. Germline V CDR1 and CDR2: SQVTM, ANQGSEA. This CDR3 region has 13 residues. V was pared by 6 bases and J by 6 bases, with 18 bases between.